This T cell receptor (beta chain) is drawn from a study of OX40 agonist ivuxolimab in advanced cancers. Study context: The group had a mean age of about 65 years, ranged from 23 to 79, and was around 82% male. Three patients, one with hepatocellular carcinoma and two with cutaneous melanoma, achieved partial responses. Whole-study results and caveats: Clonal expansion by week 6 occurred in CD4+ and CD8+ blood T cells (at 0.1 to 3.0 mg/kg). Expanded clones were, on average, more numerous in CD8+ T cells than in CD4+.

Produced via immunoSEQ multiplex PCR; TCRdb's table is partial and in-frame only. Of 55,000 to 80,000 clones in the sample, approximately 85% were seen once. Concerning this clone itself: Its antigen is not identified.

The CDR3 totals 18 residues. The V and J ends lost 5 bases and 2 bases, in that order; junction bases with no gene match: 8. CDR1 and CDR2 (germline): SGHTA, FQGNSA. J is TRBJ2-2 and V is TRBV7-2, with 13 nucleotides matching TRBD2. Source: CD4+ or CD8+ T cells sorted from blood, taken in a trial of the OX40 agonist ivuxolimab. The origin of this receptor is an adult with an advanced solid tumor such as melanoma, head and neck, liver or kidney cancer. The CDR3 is CASSLRLAGGSNTGELFF. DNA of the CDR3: TGTGCCAGCAGCCTTAGACTAGCGGGGGGCTCCAACACCGGGGAGCTGTTTTTT.